Listed below are T cell receptor beta chains from one sample, sequenced in a study of CD8 T cells in Susac syndrome. One entry per CDR3 protein, called by TCRdb with MiXCR from the immunoSEQ multiplex PCR reads. The repertoire has tens of thousands of distinct CDR3 sequences, roughly 95% of them found once; the top ten carry 0.11%. Specimen: CD4+ T cells from PBMCs. These receptors were obtained from a human donor with multiple sclerosis. Each CDR3 is given with its conserved first and last residue.

CASRPWTGRYEQYF | TRBJ2-7 | TRBV6-2/TRBV6-3
CASSFFLGTGIQETQYF | TRBJ2-5 | TRBV28
CASSNGGGPYEQYF | TRBJ2-7 | TRBV5-1
CASSPEILRGQYF | TRBJ2-7 | TRBV7-2
CASSLARETQYF | TRBJ2-5 | TRBV11-2
CASSLVREETQYF | TRBJ2-5 | TRBV12-3/TRBV12-4
CSARRGMNTEAFF | TRBJ1-1 | TRBV20-1
CASTGGTGAEYGYTF | TRBJ1-2 | TRBV6-6
CASTLRRRGTGELFF | TRBJ2-2 | TRBV27
CASSFRTGLNTEAFF | TRBJ1-1 | TRBV5-5
CAWSLDRGSYEQYF | TRBJ2-7 | TRBV30
CGSQGARGTEAFF | TRBJ1-1 | TRBV19
CAWSLNWLSYEQYF | TRBJ2-7 | TRBV30
CASSQRGVYEQYF | TRBJ2-7 | TRBV3-1
CASSQVRPGSYEQYF | TRBJ2-7 | TRBV3-1
CASSLGILARAVETQYF | TRBJ2-5 | TRBV7-6
CASSHGTSGGDPMENTGELFF | TRBJ2-2 | TRBV4-2
CASSRPRSGAFF | TRBJ1-1 | TRBV6-5
CSVLRGRGGGTDTQYF | TRBJ2-3 | TRBV29-1
CSVVIQETQYF | TRBJ2-5 | TRBV29-1
CAIGVHNEQFF | TRBJ2-1 | TRBV10-3
CASSYGGGGTGELFF | TRBJ2-2 | TRBV6-5
CASSPGLPGYGYTF | TRBJ1-2 | TRBV7-8
CSVKEQSNSPLHF | TRBJ1-6 | TRBV29-1
CAISEGGTGYTF | TRBJ1-2 | TRBV10-3
CASSRLSGTGAPYEQYF | TRBJ2-7 | TRBV5-1
CASSVSGVSTDTQYF | TRBJ2-3 | TRBV7-2
CASSLGDRDYEQYF | TRBJ2-7 | TRBV5-1
CASSQGGRDGIQYF | TRBJ2-4 | TRBV4-3
CSATGASGNTIYF | TRBJ1-3 | TRBV20-1
CASSSRDYPSYEQYF | TRBJ2-7 | TRBV7-2
CSVEAGGLETQYF | TRBJ2-5 | TRBV29-1
CASSSLADKNIQYF | TRBJ2-4 | TRBV18
CASSPAPGVGTEAFF | TRBJ1-1 | TRBV5-6
CASSDDGWNEQYF | TRBJ2-7 | TRBV9
CSVEGAQGNEQFF | TRBJ2-1 | TRBV29-1
CASKARGYNSPLHF | TRBJ1-6 | TRBV5-1
CASSVPQGQETQYF | TRBJ2-5 | TRBV25-1
CAWSKVGYTF | TRBJ1-2 | TRBV30
CASSYGGLSPHEQYF | TRBJ2-7 | TRBV6-5
CSASSGGLYNEQFF | TRBJ2-1 | TRBV20-1
CASSYPLGTGNYGYTF | TRBJ1-2 | TRBV6-5
CAWSRGETEAFF | TRBJ1-1 | TRBV30
CASSPRAGLGETQYF | TRBJ2-5 | TRBV4-1
CASSRRGQGTSNYGYTF | TRBJ1-2 | TRBV3-1
CASWGRVNQPQHF | TRBJ1-5 | TRBV28
CASSAVEGTDTQYF | TRBJ2-3 | TRBV12-3/TRBV12-4